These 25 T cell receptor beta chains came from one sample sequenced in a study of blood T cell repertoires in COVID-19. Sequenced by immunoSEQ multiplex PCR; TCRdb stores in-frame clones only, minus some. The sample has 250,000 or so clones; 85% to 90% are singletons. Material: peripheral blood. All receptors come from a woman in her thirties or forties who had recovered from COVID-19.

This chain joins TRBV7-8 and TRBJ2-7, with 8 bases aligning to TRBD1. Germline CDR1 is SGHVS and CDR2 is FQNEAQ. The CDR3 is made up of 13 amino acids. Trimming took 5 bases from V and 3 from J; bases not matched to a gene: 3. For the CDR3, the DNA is TGTGCCAGCAGCCGGACAGGGAACTACGAGCAGTACTTC. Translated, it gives CASSRTGNYEQYF.

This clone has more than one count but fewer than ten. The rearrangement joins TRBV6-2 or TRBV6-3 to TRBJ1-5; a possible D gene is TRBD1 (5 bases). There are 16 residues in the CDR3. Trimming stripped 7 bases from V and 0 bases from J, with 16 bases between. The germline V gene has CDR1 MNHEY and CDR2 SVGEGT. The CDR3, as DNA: TGTGCCAGCACCCCACGGGGGGGGATTAGCAATCAGCCCCAGCATTTT. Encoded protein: CASTPRGGISNQPQHF.

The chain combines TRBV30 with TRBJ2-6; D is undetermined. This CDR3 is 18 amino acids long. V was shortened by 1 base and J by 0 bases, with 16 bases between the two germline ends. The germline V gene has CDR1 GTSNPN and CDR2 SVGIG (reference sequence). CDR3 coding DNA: TGTGCCTGGAGTGGGCCCACCGCCCCCATCTCTGGGGCCAACGTCCTGACTTTC. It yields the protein CAWSGPTAPISGANVLTF.

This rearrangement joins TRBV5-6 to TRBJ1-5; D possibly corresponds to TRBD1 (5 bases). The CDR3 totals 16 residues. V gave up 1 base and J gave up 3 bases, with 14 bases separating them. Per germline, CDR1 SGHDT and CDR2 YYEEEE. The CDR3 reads CASSLSPGMHNQPQHF. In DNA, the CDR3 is TGTGCCAGCAGCTTGAGTCCAGGGATGCACAATCAGCCCCAGCATTTT.

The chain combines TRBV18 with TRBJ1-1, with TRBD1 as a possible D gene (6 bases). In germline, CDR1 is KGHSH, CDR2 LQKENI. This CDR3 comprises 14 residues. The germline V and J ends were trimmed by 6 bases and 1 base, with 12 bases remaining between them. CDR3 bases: TGTGCCAGCTCCGTACAGGGATCGAACACTGAAGCTTTCTTT. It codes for CASSVQGSNTEAFF. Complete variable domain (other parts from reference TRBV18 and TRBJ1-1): NAGVMQNPRHLVRRRGQEARLRCSPMKGHSHVYWYRQLPEEGLKFMVYLQKENIIDESGMPKERFSAEFPKEGPSILRIQQVVRGDSAAYFCASSVQGSNTEAFFGQGTRLTVV.

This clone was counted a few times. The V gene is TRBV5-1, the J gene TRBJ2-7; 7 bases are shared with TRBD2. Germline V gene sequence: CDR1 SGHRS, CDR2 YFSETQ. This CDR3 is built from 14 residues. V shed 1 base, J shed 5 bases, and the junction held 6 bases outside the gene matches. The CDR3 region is CASSLWGGEHEQYF. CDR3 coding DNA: TGCGCCAGCAGCTTGTGGGGGGGTGAACACGAGCAGTACTTC.

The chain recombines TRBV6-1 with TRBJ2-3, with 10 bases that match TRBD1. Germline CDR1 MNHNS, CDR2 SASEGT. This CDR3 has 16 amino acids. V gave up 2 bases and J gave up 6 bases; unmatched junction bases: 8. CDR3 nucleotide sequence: TGTGCCAGCAGTGAATCCGGGACAGGGGCAAGGGATACGCAGTATTTT. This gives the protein CASSESGTGARDTQYF.

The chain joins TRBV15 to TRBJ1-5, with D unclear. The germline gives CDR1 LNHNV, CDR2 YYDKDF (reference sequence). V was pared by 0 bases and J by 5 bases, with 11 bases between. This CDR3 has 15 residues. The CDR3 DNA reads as TGTGCCACCAGCAGAGATGGTCGTATAGATCAGCCCCAGCATTTT. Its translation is CATSRDGRIDQPQHF. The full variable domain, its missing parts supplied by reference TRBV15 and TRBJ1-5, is DAMVIQNPRYQVTQFGKPVTLSCSQTLNHNVMYWYQQKSSQAPKLLFHYYDKDFNNEADTPDNFQSRRPNTSFCFLDIRSPGLGDTAMYLCATSRDGRIDQPQHFGDGTRLSIL.

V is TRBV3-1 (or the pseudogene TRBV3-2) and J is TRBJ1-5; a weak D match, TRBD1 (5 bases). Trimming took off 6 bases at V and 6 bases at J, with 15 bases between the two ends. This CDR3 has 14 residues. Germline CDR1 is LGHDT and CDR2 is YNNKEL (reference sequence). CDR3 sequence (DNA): TGTGCCAGCAGTGTCAGGGAGGAAGCTCAGCCCCAGCATTTT. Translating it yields CASSVREEAQPQHF.

The CDR3 bases are TGTGCCAGCAGCGTAGCGGACAGATCCTACAATGAGCAGTTCTTC. Amino acids: CASSVADRSYNEQFF. The genes are TRBV9 and TRBJ2-1; maybe TRBD1 (6 bases). Trimming shortened V by 0 bases and J by 1 base, and 8 bases separated the two germline ends. From germline, CDR1 is SGDLS and CDR2 YYNGEE. The CDR3 is 15 amino acids.

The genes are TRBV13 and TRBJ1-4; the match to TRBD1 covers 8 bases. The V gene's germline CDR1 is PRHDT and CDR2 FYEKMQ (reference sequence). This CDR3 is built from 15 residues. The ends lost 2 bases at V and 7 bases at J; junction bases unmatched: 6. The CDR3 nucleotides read TGTGCCAGCAGCTTAAGTCCAGGGGGCGGTGAAAAACTGTTTTTT. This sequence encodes CASSLSPGGGEKLFF.

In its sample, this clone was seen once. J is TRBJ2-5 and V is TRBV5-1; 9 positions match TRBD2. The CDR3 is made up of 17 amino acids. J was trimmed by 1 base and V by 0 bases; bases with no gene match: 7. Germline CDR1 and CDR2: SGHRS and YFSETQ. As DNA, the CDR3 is TGCGCCAGCAGCTTGGTCCCCACGACTAGCGGCCAAGAGACCCAGTACTTC. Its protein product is CASSLVPTTSGQETQYF.

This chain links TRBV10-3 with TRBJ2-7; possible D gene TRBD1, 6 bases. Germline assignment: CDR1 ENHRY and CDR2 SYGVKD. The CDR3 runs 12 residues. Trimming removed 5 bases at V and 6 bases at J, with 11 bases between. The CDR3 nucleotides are TGTGCCATCAGTCCCCCCAGGGGCGAGCAGTACTTC. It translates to CAISPPRGEQYF.

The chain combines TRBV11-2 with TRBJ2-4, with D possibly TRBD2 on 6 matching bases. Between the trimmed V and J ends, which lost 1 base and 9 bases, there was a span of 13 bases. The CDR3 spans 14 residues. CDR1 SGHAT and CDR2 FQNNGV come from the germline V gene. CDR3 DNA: TGTGCCAGCAGCTTAGCACCACATAGCGGCATTCAGTACTTC. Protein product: CASSLAPHSGIQYF.

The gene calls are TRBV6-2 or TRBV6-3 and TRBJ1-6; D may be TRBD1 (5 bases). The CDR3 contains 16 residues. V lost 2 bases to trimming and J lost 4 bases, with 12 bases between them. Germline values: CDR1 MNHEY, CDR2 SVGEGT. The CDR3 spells CASSYMRRGYNSPLHF. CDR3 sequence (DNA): TGTGCCAGCAGTTACATGAGAAGGGGTTATAATTCACCCCTCCACTTT.

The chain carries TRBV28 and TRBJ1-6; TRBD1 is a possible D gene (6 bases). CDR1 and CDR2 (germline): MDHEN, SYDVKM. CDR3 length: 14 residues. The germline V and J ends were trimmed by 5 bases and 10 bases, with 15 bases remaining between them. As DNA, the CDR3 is TGTGCCAGCAGTGACTACAGGGCCGGATCACCCCTCCACTTT. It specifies CASSDYRAGSPLHF.

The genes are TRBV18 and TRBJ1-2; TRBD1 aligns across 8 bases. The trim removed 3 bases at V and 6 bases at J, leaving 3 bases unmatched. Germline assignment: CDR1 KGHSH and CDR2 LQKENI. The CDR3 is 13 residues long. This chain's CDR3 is CASSPPTGDGYTF. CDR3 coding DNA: TGTGCCAGCTCACCCCCGACAGGGGATGGCTACACCTTC.

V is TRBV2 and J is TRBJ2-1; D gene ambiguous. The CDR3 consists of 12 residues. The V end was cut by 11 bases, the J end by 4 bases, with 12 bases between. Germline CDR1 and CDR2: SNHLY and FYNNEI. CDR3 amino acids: CALPGAYNEQFF. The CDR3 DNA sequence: TGTGCCCTTCCCGGAGCATACAATGAGCAGTTCTTC.

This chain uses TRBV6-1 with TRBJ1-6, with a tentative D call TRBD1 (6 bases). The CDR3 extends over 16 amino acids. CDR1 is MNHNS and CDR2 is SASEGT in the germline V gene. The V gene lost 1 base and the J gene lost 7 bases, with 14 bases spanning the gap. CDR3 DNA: TGTGCCAGCAGTGAAGTTAGACAGGCCTCGAATTCACCCCTCCACTTT. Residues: CASSEVRQASNSPLHF.

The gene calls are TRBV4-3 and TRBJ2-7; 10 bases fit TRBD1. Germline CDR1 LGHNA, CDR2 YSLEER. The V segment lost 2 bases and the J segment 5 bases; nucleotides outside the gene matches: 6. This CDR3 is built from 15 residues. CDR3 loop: CASSQPGQGTHEQYF. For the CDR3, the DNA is TGCGCCAGCAGCCAACCGGGACAGGGGACCCACGAGCAGTACTTC.

The CDR3 is CASSARGASYGYTF. CDR3 DNA: TGCGCCAGCAGCGCCAGGGGAGCGAGCTATGGCTACACCTTC. The J gene is TRBJ1-2, the V gene TRBV5-1, with a possible D match to TRBD1 (6 bases). Trimming pared 4 bases from V and 4 bases from J, leaving 14 bases between. Germline CDR1 SGHRS, CDR2 YFSETQ. The CDR3 has 14 residues.

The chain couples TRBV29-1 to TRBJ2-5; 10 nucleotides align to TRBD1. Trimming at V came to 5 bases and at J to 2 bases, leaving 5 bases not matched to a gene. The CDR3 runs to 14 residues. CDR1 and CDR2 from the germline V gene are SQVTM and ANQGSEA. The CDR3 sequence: CSVTTGGGQETQYF. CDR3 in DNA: TGCAGCGTTACGACAGGGGGCGGGCAAGAGACCCAGTACTTC.

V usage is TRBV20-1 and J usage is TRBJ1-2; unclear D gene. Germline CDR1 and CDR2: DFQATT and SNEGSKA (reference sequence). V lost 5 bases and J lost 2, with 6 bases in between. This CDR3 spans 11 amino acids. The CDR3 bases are TGCAGTGCTCCCCGGAACTATGGCTACACCTTC. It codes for CSAPRNYGYTF.

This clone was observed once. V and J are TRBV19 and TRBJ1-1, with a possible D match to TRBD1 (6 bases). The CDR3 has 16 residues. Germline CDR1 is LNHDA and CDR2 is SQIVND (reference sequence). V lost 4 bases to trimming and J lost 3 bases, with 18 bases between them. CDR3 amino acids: CASSTHSFRGDTEAFF. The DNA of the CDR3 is TGTGCCAGTAGTACCCACTCCTTCAGGGGTGACACTGAAGCTTTCTTT.

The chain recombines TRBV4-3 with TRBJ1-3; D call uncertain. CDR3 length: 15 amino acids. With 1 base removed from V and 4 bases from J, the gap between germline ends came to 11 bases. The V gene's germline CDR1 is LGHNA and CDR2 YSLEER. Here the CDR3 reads CASSQVAGNGNTIYF. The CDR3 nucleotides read TGCGCCAGCAGCCAAGTAGCGGGGAACGGAAACACCATATATTTT.